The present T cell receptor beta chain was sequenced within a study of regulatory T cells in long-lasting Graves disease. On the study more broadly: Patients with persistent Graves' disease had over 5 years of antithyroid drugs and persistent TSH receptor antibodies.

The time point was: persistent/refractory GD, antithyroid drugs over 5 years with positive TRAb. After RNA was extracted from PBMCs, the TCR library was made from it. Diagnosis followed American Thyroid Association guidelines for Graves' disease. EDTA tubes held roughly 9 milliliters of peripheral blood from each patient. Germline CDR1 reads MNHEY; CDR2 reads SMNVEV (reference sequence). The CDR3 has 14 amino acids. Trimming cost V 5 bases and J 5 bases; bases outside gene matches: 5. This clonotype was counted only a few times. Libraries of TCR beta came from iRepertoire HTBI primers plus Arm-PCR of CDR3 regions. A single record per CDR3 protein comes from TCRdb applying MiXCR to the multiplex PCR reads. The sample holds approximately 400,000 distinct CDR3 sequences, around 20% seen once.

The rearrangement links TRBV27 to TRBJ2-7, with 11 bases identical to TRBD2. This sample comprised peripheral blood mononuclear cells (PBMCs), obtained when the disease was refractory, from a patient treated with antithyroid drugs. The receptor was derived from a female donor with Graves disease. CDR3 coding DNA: TGTGCCAGCAGTCCTATAGCGGGAGGGCACGAGCAGTACTTC. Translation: CASSPIAGGHEQYF.